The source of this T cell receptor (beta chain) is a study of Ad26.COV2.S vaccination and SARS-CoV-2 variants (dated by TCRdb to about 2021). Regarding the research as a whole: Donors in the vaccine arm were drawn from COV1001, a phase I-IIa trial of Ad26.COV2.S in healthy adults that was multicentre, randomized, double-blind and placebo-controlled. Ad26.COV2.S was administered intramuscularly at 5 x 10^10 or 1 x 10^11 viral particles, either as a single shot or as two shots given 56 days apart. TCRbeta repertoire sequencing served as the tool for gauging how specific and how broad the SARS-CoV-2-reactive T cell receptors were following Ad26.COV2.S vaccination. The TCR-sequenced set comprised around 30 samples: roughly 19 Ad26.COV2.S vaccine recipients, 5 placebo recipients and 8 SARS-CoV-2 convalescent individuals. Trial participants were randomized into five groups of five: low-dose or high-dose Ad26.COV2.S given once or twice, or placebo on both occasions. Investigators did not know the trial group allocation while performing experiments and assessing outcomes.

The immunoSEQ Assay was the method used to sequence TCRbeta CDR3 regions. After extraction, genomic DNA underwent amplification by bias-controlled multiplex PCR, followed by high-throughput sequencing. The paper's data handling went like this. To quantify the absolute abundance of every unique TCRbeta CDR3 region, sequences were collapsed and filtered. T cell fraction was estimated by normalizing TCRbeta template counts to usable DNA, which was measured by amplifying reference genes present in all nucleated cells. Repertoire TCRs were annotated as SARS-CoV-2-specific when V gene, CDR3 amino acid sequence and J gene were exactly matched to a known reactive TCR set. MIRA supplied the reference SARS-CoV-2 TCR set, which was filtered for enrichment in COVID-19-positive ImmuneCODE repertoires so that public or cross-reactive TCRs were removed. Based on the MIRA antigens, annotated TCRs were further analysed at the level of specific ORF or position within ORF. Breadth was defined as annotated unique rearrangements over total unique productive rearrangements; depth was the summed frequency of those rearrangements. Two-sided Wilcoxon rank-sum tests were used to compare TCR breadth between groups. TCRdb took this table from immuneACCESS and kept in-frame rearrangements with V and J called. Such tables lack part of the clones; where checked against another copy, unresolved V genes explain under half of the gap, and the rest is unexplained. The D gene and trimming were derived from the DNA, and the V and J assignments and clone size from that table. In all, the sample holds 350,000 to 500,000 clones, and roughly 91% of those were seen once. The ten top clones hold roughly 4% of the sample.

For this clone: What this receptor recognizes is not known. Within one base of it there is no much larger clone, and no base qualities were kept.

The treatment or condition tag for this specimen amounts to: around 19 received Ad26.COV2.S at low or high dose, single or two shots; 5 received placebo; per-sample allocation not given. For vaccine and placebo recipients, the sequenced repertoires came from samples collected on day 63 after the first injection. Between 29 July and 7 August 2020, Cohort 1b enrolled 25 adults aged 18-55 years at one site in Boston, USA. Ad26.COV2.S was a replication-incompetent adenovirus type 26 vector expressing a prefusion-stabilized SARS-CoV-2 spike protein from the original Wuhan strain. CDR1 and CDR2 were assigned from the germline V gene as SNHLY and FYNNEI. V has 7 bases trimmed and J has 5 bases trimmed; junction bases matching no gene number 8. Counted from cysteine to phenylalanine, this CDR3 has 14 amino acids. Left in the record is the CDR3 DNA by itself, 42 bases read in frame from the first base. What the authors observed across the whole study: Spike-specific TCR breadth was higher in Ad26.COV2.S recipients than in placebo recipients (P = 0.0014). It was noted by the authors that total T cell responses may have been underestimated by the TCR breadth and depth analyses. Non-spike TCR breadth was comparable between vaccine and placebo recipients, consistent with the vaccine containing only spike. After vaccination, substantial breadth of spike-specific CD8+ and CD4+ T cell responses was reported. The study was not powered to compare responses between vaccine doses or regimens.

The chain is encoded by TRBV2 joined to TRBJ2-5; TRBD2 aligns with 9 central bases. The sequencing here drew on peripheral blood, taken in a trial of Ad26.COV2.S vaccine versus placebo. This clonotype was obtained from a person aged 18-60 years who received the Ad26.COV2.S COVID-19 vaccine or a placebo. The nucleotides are TGTGCCAGCAACCCGACTAGCGGAGGGGAGACCCAGTACTTC. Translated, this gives CASNPTSGGETQYF. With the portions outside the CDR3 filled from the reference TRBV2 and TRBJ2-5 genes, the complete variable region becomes EPEVTQTPSHQVTQMGQEVILRCVPISNHLYFYWYRQILGQKVEFLVSFYNNEISEKSEIFDDQFSVERPDGSNFTLKIRSTKLEDSAMYFCASNPTSGGETQYFGPGTRLLVL.